The entry below describes one T cell receptor beta chain. This specimen belongs to a study of blood T cell repertoires in COVID-19. Whole-study context: In each case, the material was cDNA or gDNA derived from T cells, B-cell-depleted T cells, or PBMCs.

Profiling relied on immunoSEQ multiplex PCR, and the TCRdb table lists in-frame clones only, not all of them. The data contain about 62,000 clones, approximately 90% of them singletons. The CDR3 is 15 residues long. Germline V lookup: CDR1 MNHEY, CDR2 SVGAGI. Trimming took 8 bases from V and 10 from J, leaving 24 bases between them. The sample comprised peripheral blood. The J gene is TRBJ1-5, the V gene TRBV6-5, with a tentative D call TRBD1 (5 bases). The receptor comes from a woman aged 60-75 years with COVID-19, enrolled during active disease. The CDR3 loop is CASDARAGLLEPQHF. The DNA for the CDR3 is TGTGCCAGCGACGCCAGGGCAGGGCTTCTGGAACCCCAGCATTTT.